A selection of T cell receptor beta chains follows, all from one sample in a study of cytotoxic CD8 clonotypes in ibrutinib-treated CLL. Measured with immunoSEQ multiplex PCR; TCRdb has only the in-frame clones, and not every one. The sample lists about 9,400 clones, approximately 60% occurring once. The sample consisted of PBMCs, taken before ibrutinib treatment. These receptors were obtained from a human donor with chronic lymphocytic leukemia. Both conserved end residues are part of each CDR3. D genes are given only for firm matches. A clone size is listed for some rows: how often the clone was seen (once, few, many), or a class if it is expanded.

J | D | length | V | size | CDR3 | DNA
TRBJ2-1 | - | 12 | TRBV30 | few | CAWTPGYNEQFF | TGTGCCTGGACTCCAGGCTACAATGAGCAGTTCTTC
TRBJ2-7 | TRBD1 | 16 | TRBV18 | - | CASSPREGQGSYEQYF | TGTGCCAGCTCACCAAGGGAAGGACAGGGGTCCTACGAGCAGTACTTC
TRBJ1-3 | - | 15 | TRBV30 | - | CAWVNGGLPGNTIYF | TGTGCCTGGGTCAACGGAGGGTTGCCGGGAAACACCATATATTTT
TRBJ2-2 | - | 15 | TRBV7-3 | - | CASSWGGTNTGELFF | TGTGCCAGCAGTTGGGGCGGGACGAACACCGGGGAGCTGTTTTTT
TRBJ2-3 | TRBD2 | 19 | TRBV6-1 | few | CASSEVSVGLAGGGDTQYF | TGTGCCAGCAGTGAAGTTTCAGTGGGGCTAGCGGGAGGGGGAGATACGCAGTATTTT
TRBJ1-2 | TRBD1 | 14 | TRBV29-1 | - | CSDDRGISPYGYTF | TGCAGCGATGACAGGGGGATTTCTCCGTATGGCTACACCTTC
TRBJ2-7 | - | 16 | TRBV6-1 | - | CASSEAGLAVIYEQYF | TGTGCCAGCAGTGAAGCCGGGTTAGCGGTAATCTACGAGCAGTACTTC
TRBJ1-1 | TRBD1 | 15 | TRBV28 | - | CASSDRQGRFTEAFF | TGTGCCAGCAGTGACCGACAGGGAAGGTTCACTGAAGCTTTCTTT
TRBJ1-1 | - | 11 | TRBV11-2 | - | CASSLVAEAFF | TGTGCCAGCAGCTTAGTGGCAGAAGCTTTCTTT
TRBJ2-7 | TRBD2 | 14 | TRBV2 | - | CATNEWGGAYEQYF | TGTGCCACCAATGAATGGGGGGGAGCCTACGAGCAGTACTTC
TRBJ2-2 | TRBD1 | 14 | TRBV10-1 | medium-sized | CASSDRQGSGELFF | TGCGCCAGCAGTGACCGACAGGGGAGCGGGGAGCTGTTTTTT
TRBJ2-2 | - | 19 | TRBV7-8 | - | CASSLVNVRSGLNTGELFF | TGTGCCAGCAGCTTAGTAAACGTTCGTTCAGGGTTAAACACCGGGGAGCTGTTTTTT
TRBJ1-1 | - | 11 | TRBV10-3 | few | CAISVQSETFF | TGTGCCATCAGTGTGCAGTCGGAAACTTTCTTT
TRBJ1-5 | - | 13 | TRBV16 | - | CASSQIRDQPQHF | TGTGCCAGCAGCCAAATCCGCGATCAGCCCCAGCATTTT
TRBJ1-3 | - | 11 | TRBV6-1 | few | CASDLGNTIYF | TGTGCCAGCGATTTAGGAAACACCATATATTTT
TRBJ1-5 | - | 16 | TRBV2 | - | CASSGEEGWGNQPQHF | TGTGCCAGCAGTGGGGAGGAGGGGTGGGGCAATCAGCCCCAGCATTTT
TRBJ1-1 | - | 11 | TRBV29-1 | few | CSVDRGTEAFF | TGCAGCGTTGATCGGGGGACTGAAGCTTTCTTT
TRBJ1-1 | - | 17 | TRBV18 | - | CASSTQLQSPMNTEAFF | TGTGCCAGCTCAACTCAGTTACAGTCACCCATGAACACTGAAGCTTTCTTT
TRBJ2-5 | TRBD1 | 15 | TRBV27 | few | CASSLFGTGVETQYF | TGTGCCAGCAGCTTATTTGGGACAGGGGTGGAGACCCAGTACTTC
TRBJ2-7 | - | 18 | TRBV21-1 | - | CASSKAGTSGRGLGEQYF | TGTGCCAGCAGCAAAGCGGGGACTAGCGGGAGGGGCTTGGGGGAGCAGTACTTC
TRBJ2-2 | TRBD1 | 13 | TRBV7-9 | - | CASSLGTAGELFF | TGTGCCAGCAGCCTCGGGACAGCCGGGGAGCTGTTTTTT
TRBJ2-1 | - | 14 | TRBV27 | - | CASSGTRATHEQFF | TGTGCCAGCAGTGGGACCCGAGCGACGCATGAGCAGTTCTTC
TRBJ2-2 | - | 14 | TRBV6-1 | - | CASSDRENTGELFF | TGTGCCAGCAGTGACAGGGAAAACACCGGGGAGCTGTTTTTT
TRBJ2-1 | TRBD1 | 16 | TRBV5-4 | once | CASSRPRQGAHNEQFF | TGTGCCAGCAGCCGACCGAGACAGGGGGCGCACAATGAGCAGTTCTTC
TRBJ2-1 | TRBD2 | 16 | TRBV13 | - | CASSLRRAGGINEQFF | TGTGCCAGCAGCTTAAGGCGAGCGGGGGGAATCAATGAGCAGTTCTTC
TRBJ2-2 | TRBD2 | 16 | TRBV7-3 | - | CASSLISGSGTGELFF | TGTGCCAGCAGCTTAATCAGCGGGAGCGGCACCGGGGAGCTGTTTTTT
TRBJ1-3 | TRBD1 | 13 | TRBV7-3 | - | CASSRDSGNTIYF | TGTGCCAGCAGCCGGGACAGCGGAAACACCATATATTTT
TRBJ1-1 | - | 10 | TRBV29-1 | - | CSVGGLEAFF | TGCAGCGTGGGGGGTTTGGAAGCTTTCTTT
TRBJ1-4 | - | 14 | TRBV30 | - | CAWSVGQINEKLFF | TGTGCCTGGAGTGTCGGACAGATTAATGAAAAACTGTTTTTT
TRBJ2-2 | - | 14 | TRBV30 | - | CAWSVVPDTGELFF | TGTGCCTGGAGTGTGGTGCCCGATACCGGGGAGCTGTTTTTT
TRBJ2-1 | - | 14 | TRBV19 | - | CASGEDGSYNEQFF | TGTGCCAGTGGAGAGGACGGCTCCTACAATGAGCAGTTCTTC
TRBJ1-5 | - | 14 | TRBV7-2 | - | CASSSDGSNQPQHF | TGTGCCAGCAGCTCGGACGGTAGCAATCAGCCCCAGCATTTT
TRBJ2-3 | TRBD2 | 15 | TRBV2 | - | CASSSGLAGADTQYF | TGTGCCAGCAGTTCGGGACTAGCGGGAGCAGATACGCAGTATTTT
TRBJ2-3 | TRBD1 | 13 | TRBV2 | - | CASDGQGKDTQYF | TGTGCCAGCGATGGACAGGGGAAAGATACGCAGTATTTT
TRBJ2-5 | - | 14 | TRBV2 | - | CATGGLGRKETQYF | TGTGCCACAGGGGGGCTGGGCCGAAAAGAGACCCAGTACTTC
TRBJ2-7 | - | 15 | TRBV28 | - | CASSLLFPGVYEQYF | TGTGCCAGCAGTTTATTGTTCCCCGGGGTCTACGAGCAGTACTTC
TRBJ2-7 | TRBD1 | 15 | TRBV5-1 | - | CASSWRTGSAYEQYF | TGCGCCAGCAGCTGGAGGACAGGATCTGCCTACGAGCAGTACTTC
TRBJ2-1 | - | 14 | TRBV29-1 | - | CSASRTGLDNEQFF | TGCAGCGCCTCCCGCACAGGGCTCGACAATGAGCAGTTCTTC
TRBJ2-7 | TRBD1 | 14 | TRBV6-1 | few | CASSLTGVPYEQYF | TGTGCCAGCAGCTTAACAGGGGTCCCCTACGAGCAGTACTTC
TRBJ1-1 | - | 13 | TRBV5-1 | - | CASQQGPDTEAFF | TGCGCCAGCCAACAGGGCCCGGACACTGAAGCTTTCTTT
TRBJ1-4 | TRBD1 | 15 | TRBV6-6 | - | CASSYRRDRDEKLFF | TGTGCCAGCAGTTACCGAAGGGACAGGGATGAAAAACTGTTTTTT
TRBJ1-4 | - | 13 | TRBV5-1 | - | CASTQGGREKLFF | TGCGCCAGCACTCAGGGAGGACGTGAAAAACTGTTTTTT
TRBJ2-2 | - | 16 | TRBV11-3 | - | CASSRWGQSVGGELFF | TGTGCCAGTTCAAGGTGGGGGCAGTCCGTCGGCGGGGAGCTGTTTTTT
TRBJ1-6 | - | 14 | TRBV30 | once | CAWRSFGNNSPLHF | TGTGCCTGGAGGTCATTTGGTAATAATTCACCCCTCCACTTT
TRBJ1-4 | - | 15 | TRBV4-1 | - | CASRQERSGIEKLFF | TGCGCCAGCAGGCAGGAAAGGTCGGGCATTGAAAAACTGTTTTTT
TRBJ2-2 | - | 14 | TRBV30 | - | CACEDRGYTGELFF | TGTGCCTGCGAGGATCGGGGGTACACCGGGGAGCTGTTTTTT
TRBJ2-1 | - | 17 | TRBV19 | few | CASIPPPGPRSYNEQFF | TGTGCCAGTATACCCCCGCCAGGCCCCAGATCCTACAATGAGCAGTTCTTC
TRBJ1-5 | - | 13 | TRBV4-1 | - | CASSQDIGQPQHF | TGCGCCAGCAGCCAAGATATTGGTCAGCCCCAGCATTTT
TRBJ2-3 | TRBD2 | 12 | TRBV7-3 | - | CASSPGGDTQYF | TGTGCCAGCAGCCCCGGGGGGGATACGCAGTATTTT
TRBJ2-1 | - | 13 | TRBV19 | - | CASTPNGWNEQFF | TGTGCCAGTACCCCTAACGGATGGAATGAGCAGTTCTTC
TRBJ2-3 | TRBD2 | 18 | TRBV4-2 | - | CASSQWGGSGGPTDTQYF | TGTGCCAGCAGCCAATGGGGGGGTAGCGGGGGCCCCACAGATACGCAGTATTTT
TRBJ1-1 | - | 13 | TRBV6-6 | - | CASSYSRNTEAFF | TGTGCCAGCAGTTACTCCCGGAACACTGAAGCTTTCTTT
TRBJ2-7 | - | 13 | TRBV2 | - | CASSDDRAYEQYF | TGTGCCAGCAGCGATGACAGAGCCTACGAGCAGTACTTC
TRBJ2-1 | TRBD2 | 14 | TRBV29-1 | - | CSVDGGSSYNEQFF | TGCAGCGTTGACGGCGGGAGCTCCTACAATGAGCAGTTCTTC
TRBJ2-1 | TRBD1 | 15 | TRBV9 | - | CASSWDSSSYNEQFF | TGTGCCAGCAGCTGGGACAGTAGCTCCTACAATGAGCAGTTCTTC